Sequencing of this T cell receptor beta chain was carried out in a study of T cells in Graves' hyperthyroidism and ophthalmopathy. V dropped 4 bases and J dropped 2 bases, with 14 bases sitting between them. This CDR3 region has 15 residues. Germline CDR1 and CDR2: SGHTA and FQGNSA. TCR beta CDR3 regions were amplified from RNA. The study used the HTBI primer set for a first-round RT-PCR of the TCR CDR3. One entry per CDR3 protein results from TCRdb running MiXCR on the multiplex PCR reads. Altogether some 490,000 distinct CDR3 sequences are present, around a fifth being singletons, with the ten largest covering under 55%. Clinicians diagnosed patients from clinical symptoms, serum thyroxine and TRAb, thyroid ultrasound and orbital computed tomography.

The chain couples TRBV7-2 to TRBJ1-2; D is possibly TRBD1 (6 bases). The sequenced sample consisted of blood. The sequence came from a woman between 70 and 85 years old with Graves' ophthalmopathy. For the CDR3, the DNA is TGTGCCAGCAGCTCGAGGGCAGGGGACAACTATGGCTACACCTTC. Translated, it gives CASSSRAGDNYGYTF.